The present TCR beta chain was sequenced within a study of blood T cell repertoires in COVID-19. Study context: Acute-phase and convalescent COVID-19 samples originated in the United States, Italy and Spain. PBMCs, B-cell-depleted T cells, or T cells provided the cDNA or gDNA that made up the material.

Germline CDR1 and CDR2: KGHSH and LQKENI. The V and J ends lost 5 bases and 5 bases respectively, with 9 bases between them. The CDR3 length is 12 residues. As originally analysed: Using reference gene primer amplification, nucleated cell counts were estimated. TCRdb's copy holds only in-frame clones and misses some; the assay was immunoSEQ multiplex PCR. V and J calls and clone size follow that table, whereas D and trimming were derived from the DNA. The sample gives 150,000 to 200,000 clones, almost 80% of which show up once; roughly 17% is in the top ten. The V call is TRBV18, the J call TRBJ1-2; D may be TRBD1 (6 bases). This sequence originates from a man aged 60-69 years with active or convalescent COVID-19. Sequencing used peripheral blood. The CDR3 region has the DNA TGTGCCAGCTCAGAGCAGGGGTATGGCTACACCTTC. The encoded protein is CASSEQGYGYTF.